This passage covers 11 T cell receptor beta chains from one sample sequenced in a study of cytomegalovirus exposure and HLA in healthy donors. In the PCR, 60 Vbeta and 13 Jbeta primers were used. The data were produced by immunoSEQ multiplex PCR, yet TCRdb's version contains in-frame clones alone and is incomplete. This sample carries under 200,000 clones, 60% to 80% of them seen once, and the ten largest clones take less than 2.5%. Sequencing was done on a sample of PBMCs. All receptors come from a man aged 50-60 years in good health and CMV-seropositive.

The CDR3 DNA is TGCGCCAGCAGCCAGGACCTCGGGGGTAGGTCACCCCTCCACTTT. This gives the protein CASSQDLGGRSPLHF. This chain joins TRBV4-3 and TRBJ1-6, with a possible D match to TRBD1 (5 bases). Trimming removed 3 bases at V and 10 bases at J, with 16 bases between. This CDR3 has 15 residues. Germline V CDR1 and CDR2: LGHNA, YSLEER.

V and J are TRBV5-1 and TRBJ2-3, with 10 nucleotides matching TRBD2. The germline CDR1 and CDR2 sequences are SGHRS and YFSETQ. The CDR3 covers 17 residues. V gave up 0 bases and J gave up 2 bases; unmatched junction bases: 6. This CDR3 reads CASSLGILAGDTDTQYF. The CDR3, as DNA: TGCGCCAGCAGCTTGGGGATTCTAGCGGGGGACACAGATACGCAGTATTTT.

The V call is TRBV19, the J call TRBJ1-1; perhaps TRBD1 as D (6 bases). CDR1 is LNHDA and CDR2 is SQIVND in the germline V gene (reference sequence). The V end lost 2 bases, the J end lost 8 bases, and 12 bases lay between the germline ends. The CDR3 contains 13 residues. CDR3 in amino acids: CASSIQGLGEAFF. The CDR3 DNA sequence: TGTGCCAGTAGTATACAGGGGTTAGGAGAAGCTTTCTTT. The full variable domain, its missing parts supplied by reference TRBV19 and TRBJ1-1, is DGGITQSPKYLFRKEGQNVTLSCEQNLNHDAMYWYRQDPGQGLRLIYYSQIVNDFQKGDIAEGYSVSREKKESFPLTVTSAQKNPTAFYLCASSIQGLGEAFFGQGTRLTVV.

This clone has just a few counts. Compared with germline, one end of the junction differs, possibly owing to a read error. The genes are TRBV7-7 and TRBJ2-2; D not certain. There are 13 residues in the CDR3. The germline V gene encodes CDR1 SSHAT and CDR2 FNYEAQ (reference sequence). The CDR3 loop is CASSLAPTGELFF. The CDR3, as DNA: TGTGCTAGCAGCTTGGCACCCACCGGGGAGCTGTTTTTT.

The chain recombines TRBV5-1 with TRBJ2-7; maybe TRBD2 (7 bases). CDR1 and CDR2 from the germline V gene are SGHRS and YFSETQ. This CDR3 is built from 15 residues. The V gene lost 1 base and the J gene lost 3 bases, with 14 bases spanning the gap. CDR3 coding DNA: TGCGCCAGCAGCTTGTCGGGGGGCCGAGACTACGAGCAGTACTTC. Translating it yields CASSLSGGRDYEQYF.

This clone has just a few counts. In DNA, the CDR3 is TGTGCCAGCACGACGACAGGCACCTACGAGCAGTACTTC. Translating it yields CASTTTGTYEQYF. The chain employs TRBV7-9 and TRBJ2-7, with D possibly being TRBD1 (6 bases). The CDR3 length is 13 residues. The ends were cut back, 7 bases at V and 2 bases at J, with 12 bases in the middle. Germline CDR1 reads SEHNR; CDR2 reads FQNEAQ (reference sequence).

This clone turned up a few times. The rearrangement joins TRBV2 to TRBJ2-7, with a possible D match to TRBD2 (6 bases). CDR1 is SNHLY and CDR2 is FYNNEI in the germline V gene. The CDR3 is made up of 14 amino acids. V lost 6 bases to trimming and J lost 1 base, with 13 bases between them. CDR3 amino acids: CASRASTRSYEQYF. The CDR3 nucleotides are TGTGCCAGCAGAGCTTCGACTAGATCCTACGAGCAGTACTTC.

The genes are TRBV15 and TRBJ2-1; 11 bases line up with TRBD1. Unmatched junction bases numbered 10, after V lost 2 bases and J lost 10 bases. The CDR3 runs 16 residues. Germline loops: CDR1 LNHNV, CDR2 YYDKDF (reference sequence). This CDR3 is CATSRRLGQGAQEQFF. In nucleotides, the CDR3 is TGTGCCACCAGCAGAAGACTCGGACAGGGGGCACAGGAGCAGTTCTTC.

A few counts support this clone. V and J are TRBV11-2 and TRBJ2-3; D is unclear. CDR3 length: 11 amino acids. Deletions cut 5 bases from V and 3 bases from J, with 3 bases between. The V gene's germline CDR1 is SGHAT and CDR2 FQNNGV. As DNA, the CDR3 is TGTGCCAGCAGCCCTACAGATACGCAGTATTTT. It encodes CASSPTDTQYF.

The V and J genes are TRBV9 and TRBJ2-1, with D possibly TRBD1 on 6 matching bases. This CDR3 is built from 16 residues. Germline V gene lookup returns CDR1 SGDLS and CDR2 YYNGEE. V lost 5 bases and J 8 bases, leaving 23 bases between the germline ends. CDR3 residues: CASRPKLGARIYEQFF. CDR3 bases: TGTGCCAGCAGGCCCAAATTGGGGGCGCGGATTTATGAGCAGTTCTTC. Full variable domain (remainder filled in from reference TRBV9 and TRBJ2-1): DSGVTQTPKHLITATGQRVTLRCSPRSGDLSVYWYQQSLDQGLQFLIQYYNGEERAKGNILERFSAQQFPDLHSELNLSSLELGDSALYFCASRPKLGARIYEQFFGPGTRLTVL.

The CDR3 reads CASSESGDRSSYNEQFF. The DNA of the CDR3 is TGCGCCAGCAGTGAGTCGGGGGACAGGTCATCCTACAATGAGCAGTTCTTC. The rearrangement uses TRBV10-1 and TRBJ2-1; 8 bases match TRBD1. The trim removed 0 bases at V and 1 base at J, leaving 5 bases unmatched. From germline, CDR1 is WNHNN and CDR2 SYGVQD (reference sequence). CDR3 length: 17 residues.